This entry lists 16 T cell receptor beta chains sequenced from one sample in a study of cytomegalovirus exposure and HLA in healthy donors. The primer mix had 60 Vbeta and 13 Jbeta primers. The data were produced by immunoSEQ multiplex PCR, yet TCRdb's version contains in-frame clones alone and is incomplete. The table has hundreds of thousands of clones, roughly 85% seen once; the top ten hold less than 2%. The specimen sequenced was PBMCs. The source of these receptors is a male donor in good health and CMV-seronegative.

The rearrangement joins TRBV9 to TRBJ2-7; D not resolved. Per germline, CDR1 SGDLS and CDR2 YYNGEE. Deletions cut 5 bases from V and 0 bases from J, with 15 bases between. The CDR3 totals 15 residues. The CDR3 DNA reads as TGTGCCAGCAGTCGAAGAGATCCGAGCTCCTACGAGCAGTACTTC. Protein product: CASSRRDPSSYEQYF.

The rearrangement uses TRBV28 and TRBJ2-2, with 7 bases identical to TRBD2. In germline, CDR1 is MDHEN, CDR2 SYDVKM. V was pared by 2 bases and J by 5 bases, with 5 bases of the junction left unmatched. There are 15 residues in the CDR3. CDR3 loop: CASSLSGKWTGELFF. The CDR3 DNA is TGTGCCAGCAGTTTAAGCGGGAAGTGGACCGGGGAGCTGTTTTTT.

The rearrangement joins TRBV7-9 to TRBJ2-2, with TRBD2 matching over 7 bases. This CDR3 has 15 residues. Unmatched junction bases numbered 5, after V lost 5 bases and J lost 2 bases. CDR1 and CDR2 from the germline V gene are SEHNR and FQNEAQ (reference sequence). In DNA, the CDR3 is TGTGCCAGCAGCCCCTCTAGCGGAAACACCGGGGAGCTGTTTTTT. This codes for CASSPSSGNTGELFF.

About this clone itself: Other DNA sequences in this specimen translate into the identical CDR3. In DNA form, the CDR3 reads TGTGCCAGCAGCCCACCACAGGGGATGAACACTGAAGCTTTCTTT. It codes for CASSPPQGMNTEAFF. This chain uses TRBV5-4 with TRBJ1-1, with 7 bases that match TRBD1. J was trimmed by 0 bases and V by 4 bases; bases with no gene match: 6. This CDR3 is built from 15 residues. Germline values: CDR1 SGHNT, CDR2 YYREEE (reference sequence). The full variable domain, with the rest looked up from reference TRBV5-4 and TRBJ1-1, is ETGVTQSPTHLIKTRGQQVTLRCSSQSGHNTVSWYQQALGQGPQFIFQYYREEENGRGNFPPRFSGLQFPNYSSELNVNALELDDSALYLCASSPPQGMNTEAFFGQGTRLTVV.

V and J are TRBV27 and TRBJ1-2; 7 bases are shared with TRBD1. The CDR3 loop spans 13 amino acids. V was pared by 5 bases and J by 8 bases, with 8 bases of the junction left unmatched. Germline loops: CDR1 MNHEY, CDR2 SMNVEV (reference sequence). CDR3 sequence: CASSTRGAGGYTF. The CDR3 region has the DNA TGTGCCAGCAGTACCAGGGGGGCTGGGGGCTACACCTTC.

This rearrangement joins TRBV5-5 to TRBJ2-3, with D possibly being TRBD1 (6 bases). The CDR3 has 16 residues. CDR1 SGHKS and CDR2 YYEKEE come from the germline V gene (reference sequence). V was clipped by 6 bases and J by 2 bases, with 19 bases between them. The CDR3: CASISPGTSFTDTQYF. Written as DNA, the CDR3 is TGTGCCAGCATCTCACCCGGGACAAGCTTCACAGATACGCAGTATTTT.

J is TRBJ2-2 and V is TRBV30; D perhaps matches TRBD1 (6 bases). This CDR3 is built from 15 residues. Deletions cut 5 bases from V and 0 bases from J, with 13 bases between. The germline V gene has CDR1 GTSNPN and CDR2 SVGIG (reference sequence). CDR3 coding DNA: TGTGCCTGGGAATCGGGACAAGCGAACACCGGGGAGCTGTTTTTT. Protein: CAWESGQANTGELFF.

The V and J genes are TRBV5-1 and TRBJ2-1; 9 nucleotides match TRBD2. Germline lookup yields CDR1 SGHRS and CDR2 YFSETQ. This CDR3 is 15 amino acids long. Germline trimming cut 0 bases from V and 5 bases from J; bases unmatched to any gene: 3. CDR3 DNA sequence: TGCGCCAGCAGCTTGGAGGCTAGCGGGGACAATGAGCAGTTCTTC. This codes for CASSLEASGDNEQFF.

V usage is TRBV7-3 and J usage is TRBJ2-5; 10 positions agree with TRBD2. The CDR3 runs to 17 residues. Germline V gene sequence: CDR1 SGHTA, CDR2 FQGTGA. J gave up 5 bases and V 4 bases, and 13 bases lay outside the gene matches. This CDR3 is CASSSPETSGKAETQYF. CDR3 bases: TGTGCCAGCAGCTCCCCCGAAACTAGCGGGAAGGCGGAGACCCAGTACTTC.

In the case of this clone: One end of the junction is discordant with germline, which a read error may explain. The rearrangement uses TRBV7-9 and TRBJ1-1; D not certain. CDR1 is SEHNR, CDR2 FQNEAQ, per germline (reference sequence). The CDR3 sequence is 12 residues long. The CDR3 protein is CSSSLDGLWAFF. The CDR3 DNA is TGTTCCAGCAGCTTAGACGGTCTGTGGGCTTTCTTT.

This chain connects TRBV4-2 to TRBJ2-1; 10 nucleotides agree with TRBD2. Germline CDR1 and CDR2: LGHNA and YNFKEQ. This CDR3 is 20 amino acids long. V was clipped by 2 bases and J by 0 bases; unmatched bases: 13. The CDR3 region is CASSQREWGLAQSSYNEQFF. For the CDR3, the DNA is TGTGCCAGCAGCCAACGAGAATGGGGACTAGCGCAAAGCTCCTACAATGAGCAGTTCTTC.

This sequence joins TRBV5-1 and TRBJ1-1, with 12 positions matching TRBD1. In germline, CDR1 is SGHRS, CDR2 YFSETQ. There are 14 residues in the CDR3. V shed 5 bases, J shed 8 bases, and the junction held 7 bases outside the gene matches. CDR3 loop: CASRHSGTGGEAFF. The CDR3 DNA reads TGCGCCAGCAGACACTCCGGGACAGGGGGCGAAGCTTTCTTT. Combining the CDR3 with reference TRBV5-1 and TRBJ1-1 gives the whole variable domain KAGVTQTPRYLIKTRGQQVTLSCSPISGHRSVSWYQQTPGQGLQFLFEYFSETQRNKGNFPGRFSGRQFSNSRSEMNVSTLELGDSALYLCASRHSGTGGEAFFGQGTRLTVV.

The chain carries TRBV2 and TRBJ2-3; 7 nucleotides align to TRBD1. CDR3 length: 14 amino acids. V dropped 5 bases and J dropped 4; count of bases not matched to a gene: 6. Germline loops: CDR1 SNHLY, CDR2 FYNNEI. CDR3 DNA sequence: TGTGCCAGCAGTTCACGGACAGGCGCAGATACGCAGTATTTT. This encodes CASSSRTGADTQYF.

This clone has only one observation. The chain links TRBV30 to TRBJ2-5, with 13 bases that match TRBD2. J was trimmed by 5 bases and V by 1 base; bases with no gene match: 7. Germline V CDR1 and CDR2: GTSNPN, SVGIG (reference sequence). This CDR3 is built from 16 residues. CDR3 in amino acids: CAWSELAGGPWETQYF. DNA for the CDR3: TGTGCCTGGAGTGAACTAGCGGGAGGGCCTTGGGAGACCCAGTACTTC.

The table lists this clone with a few counts. This sequence joins TRBV5-1 and TRBJ1-1; no clear D gene. Looked up from germline, CDR1 is SGHRS and CDR2 is YFSETQ. The CDR3 is made up of 15 amino acids. V was trimmed by 7 bases and J by 5 bases, leaving 21 bases between them. The CDR3 loop is CASAPDEGVETEAFF. The CDR3 DNA reads TGCGCCAGCGCCCCGGACGAGGGTGTAGAGACTGAAGCTTTCTTT.

The rearrangement links TRBV7-3 to TRBJ2-3; TRBD2 might be the D (5 bases). Trimming took off 3 bases at V and 1 base at J, with 11 bases between the two ends. CDR3 length: 15 residues. Germline-derived CDR1 and CDR2 are SGHTA and FQGTGA. The CDR3 spells CASSFGLAGTDTQYF. The CDR3 DNA sequence: TGTGCCAGCAGCTTTGGTCTAGCAGGCACAGATACGCAGTATTTT.